This TCR beta chain stems from a study of T cell responses to AZD1222 COVID-19 vaccine. Data came from immunoSEQ multiplex PCR; TCRdb stores just in-frame clones and leaves some out. The data show 80,000 or so clones, roughly 87% seen once. Looked up from germline, CDR1 is SEHNR and CDR2 is FQNEAQ (reference sequence). The V end was cut by 5 bases, the J end by 0 bases, with 9 bases between. This CDR3 is 14 amino acids long. Findings and caveats of the study: Repertoires were collected only later (after the peak T cell response had occurred). The donor cohort was predominantly white British with a female majority, and clonal diversity may have been underestimated. Spike as a whole was targeted by vaccine-associated CD4 TCRs, dominant at 160-218 and 743-854. When two AZD1222 doses had been given, Spike-specific TCR breadth and depth rose.

This clone was observed once. The antigen is unknown. The gene calls are TRBV7-9 and TRBJ2-3, with TRBD1 as a possible D gene (5 bases). The specimen was peripheral blood, collected on day 0 of MenACWY control vaccination. This receptor was identified in an adult in good health. The CDR3 spells CASSQGPSTDTQYF. CDR3 DNA sequence: TGTGCCAGCAGCCAGGGCCCTAGCACAGATACGCAGTATTTT.